This is a list of T cell receptor beta chains from one sample in a study of post-analysis software for immune sequencing data. MiXCR, applied by TCRdb to the PCR reads, yields one record per CDR3 protein. The sample has 700,000 to 800,000 distinct CDR3 sequences, just under 30% seen once. The sequenced sample consisted of blood. These receptors all stem from a girl aged 5-17 years with multiple sclerosis. The CDR3 runs from the conserved cysteine through the conserved F or W. Fields, in order: clone size, CDR3 length, J gene, D gene, V gene, CDR3 DNA, CDR3 protein. The D gene is left open where the match is weak. Clone size, where shown, is once, few, many, or a class for clones that have expanded.

many,13,TRBJ2-5,TRBD2,TRBV10-3,TGTGCCATCAGTACCAATAGCGGGGAGACCCAGTACTTC,CAISTNSGETQYF
few,17,TRBJ1-5,NA,TRBV12-3/TRBV12-4,TGTGCCAGCAGTTTCGGTGTCGGGGGGAGGGGTAGTCAGCCCCAGCATTTT,CASSFGVGGRGSQPQHF
once,15,TRBJ1-1,NA,TRBV5-1,TGCGCCAGCAGCCTAATTCCACAGGGTAACACTGAAGCTTTCTTT,CASSLIPQGNTEAFF
NA,17,TRBJ2-4,NA,TRBV20-1,TGCAGTGTCCGGGCAGGATCGGTGGATTTGGCCAAAAACATTCAGTACTTC,CSVRAGSVDLAKNIQYF
NA,19,TRBJ2-2,TRBD2,TRBV28,TGTGCCAGCAGTCCGGCGACTAACCTAGGACTAGCGTTGACCGGGGAGCTGTTTTTT,CASSPATNLGLALTGELFF
NA,14,TRBJ2-1,NA,TRBV7-2,TGTGCCAGCAGCCAGGACTCGCCTTACAATGAGCAGTTCTTC,CASSQDSPYNEQFF
many,12,TRBJ2-1,NA,TRBV20-1,TGCAGTGCTAGAGAACGGCACAATGAGCAGTTCTTC,CSARERHNEQFF
few,17,TRBJ1-5,NA,TRBV20-1,TGCAGTGCTAGAGATCTCGGCAGGGATTACGGCAATCAGCCCCAGCATTTT,CSARDLGRDYGNQPQHF
NA,18,TRBJ2-3,NA,TRBV5-4,TGTGCCAGCAGCTTGGCCTGGACGAGTCCGGAGGGGCCAGATACGCAGTATTTT,CASSLAWTSPEGPDTQYF
few,13,TRBJ1-2,NA,TRBV24-1,TGTGCCACCCAGGCGGGGGGGGCTGATGGCTACACCTTC,CATQAGGADGYTF
few,12,TRBJ2-5,NA,TRBV10-3,TGTGCCATCAGTGAGTCTGAGGCGTCCTGGTACTTC,CAISESEASWYF
NA,19,TRBJ2-1,TRBD2,TRBV29-1,TGCAGCGTTGCTCCCCCCGGGGGGGCCGACGTCCACGACTACAATGAGCAGTTCTTC,CSVAPPGGADVHDYNEQFF
many,14,TRBJ2-3,NA,TRBV12-3/TRBV12-4,TGTGCCAGCAGAACCGGACGTAGCACAGATACGCAGTATTTT,CASRTGRSTDTQYF
few,13,TRBJ1-2,NA,TRBV12-3/TRBV12-4,TGTGCCAGCAGTTTAACAGGGAGGGAAGGCTACACCTTC,CASSLTGREGYTF
few,15,TRBJ1-5,NA,TRBV20-1,TGCAGTGCTAGTTCCGGGGTTTATAGCAATCAGCCCCAGCATTTT,CSASSGVYSNQPQHF
many,14,TRBJ2-7,NA,TRBV7-6,TGTGCCAGCAGCTCCCGACAGGAGGCCTACGAGCAGTACTTC,CASSSRQEAYEQYF
few,16,TRBJ2-2,TRBD2,TRBV11-2,TGTGCCAGCAGCTTAGAACGGGCCCGGGGGGCCGGGGAGCTGTTTTTT,CASSLERARGAGELFF
NA,14,TRBJ1-1,TRBD1,TRBV6-1,TGTGCCAGCAGTGCTACAGGGGGAGAGAGGGAAGCTTTCTTT,CASSATGGEREAFF
few,14,TRBJ1-2,NA,TRBV5-6,TGTGCCAGCAGCTCTACACCGCGGCGAGAGGGCTACACCTTC,CASSSTPRREGYTF
many,15,TRBJ1-4,NA,TRBV9,TGTGCCAGCAGCCCCGATGGGGGTACTAATGAAAAACTGTTTTTT,CASSPDGGTNEKLFF
few,17,TRBJ2-1,TRBD2,TRBV7-2,TGTGCCAGCAGCCAGCGGGCGGGACTAGCGGGGGGCAATGAGCAGTTCTTC,CASSQRAGLAGGNEQFF
NA,14,TRBJ2-3,TRBD2,TRBV12-5,TGTGCTAGTTGTTCCGGGAGGACAACAGATACGCAGTATTTT,CASCSGRTTDTQYF
NA,12,TRBJ1-2,NA,TRBV7-9,TGTGCCAGCAGCCGGGCCCTCTATGGCTACACCTTC,CASSRALYGYTF
many,16,TRBJ2-1,TRBD2,TRBV10-3,TGTGCCATCAGTGACTTGGGACTAGCGGGAGTGAATGAGCAGTTCTTC,CAISDLGLAGVNEQFF
NA,13,TRBJ2-5,NA,TRBV5-1,TGCGCCAGCCGAGCGGCCGTCCAAGAGACCCAGTACTTC,CASRAAVQETQYF
NA,15,TRBJ1-5,TRBD1,TRBV15,TGTGCCACCGGGACAGGGGACCTTAGCAATCAGCCCCAGCATTTT,CATGTGDLSNQPQHF